The sequence of this T cell receptor (beta chain) was determined in a study of blood T cells in healthy people across ages. Primed by a sample-barcoded 5' primer and a J-beta primer mix, a second PCR proceeded for about 6 to 12 cycles. TCRdb re-called the 5' RACE reads through MiXCR, storing one row per CDR3 protein. The table records about 1.4 million distinct CDR3 sequences, approximately 59% of them present only once. The receptor was isolated from a man younger than 35 in good health. What was sequenced was blood.

The CDR3 spells CSVGGILWSRAADTQYF. DNA for the CDR3: TGCAGCGTGGGGGGAATCCTATGGTCCCGGGCGGCAGATACGCAGTATTTT. The rearrangement uses TRBV29-1 and TRBJ2-3; D perhaps matches TRBD2 (6 bases). This CDR3 is 17 amino acids long. Germline assignment: CDR1 SQVTM and CDR2 ANQGSEA. V lost 6 bases to trimming and J lost 4 bases, with 26 bases between them.